The 9 T cell receptor beta chains below come from one sample, sequenced in a study of graft-versus-host responses after intestinal transplantation (TCRdb year 2021). The library relied on the immunoSEQ multiplex PCR assay. TCRdb took over this immuneACCESS table, retaining in-frame rearrangements with V and J assigned. Such tables are incomplete; in checked studies, under half of the missing clones stem from an unresolved V gene, and the remainder is unexplained. The sample profile shows some 5,000 clones; about 31% of them were found once. The ten largest clones represent about 4.9% of the sample. The time point label, as the study defines it: cells obtained before transplantation from donor or recipient. The sample consisted of alloreactive CD4+ T cells from a mixed lymphocyte reaction culture, taken before transplantation. The cell subset or site tag for this specimen amounts to: CFSE-low proliferating T cells sorted from roughly six-day pre-transplant mixed lymphocyte reaction (GvH or HvG direction). These TCRs come from a human patient who was an organ donor for intestinal transplantation.

J is TRBJ2-2 and V is TRBV7-2; D might be TRBD1 (6 bases). Trimming removed 1 base from V and 1 base from J, with 7 bases in between. Germline V lookup: CDR1 SGHTA, CDR2 FQGNSA. The CDR3 has 15 residues. CDR3 sequence reads: CASSLVGGNTGELFF. The CDR3 region has the DNA TGTGCCAGCAGCTTAGTAGGGGGGAACACCGGGGAGCTGTTTTTT.

The sample holds a few counts of this clone. Being one base from a much bigger clone, this may be a read error. The sample holds other DNA sequences that translate to the same CDR3. The rearrangement links TRBV21-1 to TRBJ2-7; whether TRBD2, the table's D call, matches the DNA was not checked. TRBV21-1 constitutes a pseudogene. The CDR3 loop spans 17 amino acids. As DNA, the CDR3 is TGTGCCAGCAGCAACCACGATGGGGGGAGCGGGAGATACGAGCAGTACTTC. Its protein is CASSNHDGGSGRYEQYF.

This clone was counted between two and nine times. The rearrangement uses TRBV4-1 and TRBJ2-6; TRBD1 agrees at 8 bases. The length of the CDR3 is 20 residues. Germline values: CDR1 MGHRA, CDR2 YSYEKL. Trimming removed 3 bases from V and 2 bases from J; junction bases left unmatched: 15. CDR3 sequence (DNA): TGCGCCAGCAGCCAGTACGGTTTGGGGACAGGAAAGGCTGGGGCCAACGTCCTGACTTTC. This codes for CASSQYGLGTGKAGANVLTF.

This clone is medium-sized within its sample. The chain recombines TRBV11-2 with TRBJ2-3; TRBD2 agrees at 11 bases. Trimming removed 3 bases from V and 2 bases from J; junction bases left unmatched: 1. Looked up from germline, CDR1 is SGHAT and CDR2 is FQNNGV. The CDR3 loop spans 15 amino acids. The CDR3 protein is CASSFSGGATDTQYF. In DNA, the CDR3 is TGTGCCAGCAGCTTTAGCGGGGGGGCCACAGATACGCAGTATTTT.

This chain joins TRBV19 and TRBJ1-5; D is ambiguous. Trimming took 0 bases from V and 2 from J, leaving 11 bases between them. CDR3 length: 16 residues. The germline CDR1 and CDR2 sequences are LNHDA and SQIVND (reference sequence). CDR3 amino acids: CASSIEPGMGNQPQHF. The CDR3 nucleotides are TGTGCCAGTAGTATAGAACCGGGCATGGGCAATCAGCCCCAGCATTTT.

The CDR3 sequence: CASSFINEQFF. The CDR3 nucleotides read TGTGCCAGCAGCTTTATCAATGAGCAGTTCTTC. The V call is TRBV5-8, the J call TRBJ2-1; D call uncertain. The germline CDR1 and CDR2 sequences are SGHTS and YDEGEE. The CDR3 spans 11 residues. Trimming stripped 2 bases from V and 6 bases from J, with 3 bases between.

The chain uses TRBV14 and TRBJ1-2; D may be TRBD1 (5 bases). The CDR3 runs to 13 residues. The V gene's germline CDR1 is SGHDN and CDR2 FVKESK. Trimming removed 4 bases at V and 6 bases at J, with 12 bases between. CDR3: CASSPAGPDGYTF. The DNA for the CDR3 is TGTGCCAGCAGCCCGGCGGGGCCGGATGGCTACACCTTC.

Here the CDR3 reads CASSPDRGRQETQYF. CDR3 DNA: TGCGCCAGCAGCCCGGACAGGGGGAGGCAAGAGACCCAGTACTTC. This chain links TRBV5-1 with TRBJ2-5, with 10 bases aligning to TRBD1. V lost 4 bases and J lost 2; bases outside the gene matches: 5. Germline lookup yields CDR1 SGHRS and CDR2 YFSETQ. This CDR3 is built from 15 residues.

The rearrangement uses TRBV6-5 and TRBJ2-7; D uncertain. Per the germline V gene, CDR1 is MNHEY and CDR2 is SVGAGI. Trimming took 6 bases from V and 3 from J, leaving 9 bases between them. The CDR3 contains 12 residues. The CDR3 nucleotides read TGTGCCAGCAGCACTACAATCTACGAGCAGTACTTC. It is translated as CASSTTIYEQYF.